These 28 T cell receptor beta chains were sequenced from one sample in a study of metastatic and nonmetastatic thyroid tumors. Thyroid surgery was performed in patients who had received no treatment beforehand. MiXCR reprocessed the PCR reads for TCRdb. The profile shows tens of thousands of clones, 23% of them singletons. Sequencing used blood. The receptor set was obtained from a female donor with papillary thyroid cancer or a benign thyroid nodule (not recorded which). Some clones in this sample may be carry-over from other donors' samples.

This clone has a handful of counts. The sample contains more than one DNA sequence encoding this CDR3. This chain uses TRBV19 with TRBJ1-5; 7 bases line up with TRBD1. J was trimmed by 16 bases and V by 5 bases; bases with no gene match: 14. The germline V gene encodes CDR1 LNHDA and CDR2 SQIVND (reference sequence). The CDR3 is 13 amino acids. Here the CDR3 reads CASSDRVDQPQHF. Here the CDR3 DNA reads TGTGCCAGTAGTGACAGGGTAGATCAGCCACAACATTTT.

This rearrangement joins TRBV6-1 to TRBJ2-5, with 8 bases fitting TRBD2. This CDR3 contains 15 residues. V lost 6 bases and J lost 1; bases outside the gene matches: 7. The germline CDR1 and CDR2 sequences are MNHNS and SASEGT. CDR3 nucleotides: TGTGCCAGCAGCTCGAAGACTAGCGCCCAAGAGACCCAGTACTTC. Translation gives CASSSKTSAQETQYF.

In the case of this clone: The germline gene is not matched at one end of the junction; a read error may be the cause. This CDR3 reads CASSGTGITDTQDF. As DNA, the CDR3 is TGTGCCAGCTCCGGGACAGGCATCACAGATACGCAGGATTTT. The chain joins TRBV2 to TRBJ2-3; 8 bases are shared with TRBD1. The CDR3 sequence is 14 residues long. CDR1 is SNHLY, CDR2 FYNNEI, per germline.

This clone was seen ten or more times. V gene TRBV24-1 combines with J gene TRBJ1-1, with no clear D. Looked up from germline, CDR1 is KGHDR and CDR2 is SFDVKD. Trimming removed 4 bases at V and 4 bases at J, with 12 bases between. The CDR3 covers 14 residues. CDR3 in DNA: TGTGCCACCAGTGACCCGGTTCGGGGCACTGAAGCTTTCTTT. It is translated as CATSDPVRGTEAFF.

This clone is medium-sized within its sample. The chain employs TRBV19 and TRBJ1-2; D is ambiguous. Germline lookup yields CDR1 LNHDA and CDR2 SQIVND (reference sequence). V gave up 10 bases and J gave up 0 bases, with 18 bases separating them. The CDR3 loop spans 15 amino acids. The CDR3 bases are TGTGCCACCCAAAGGGTGTTCGAAGCTAACTATGGCTACACCTTC. Its protein product is CATQRVFEANYGYTF.

This clone was counted ten times or more. The gene calls are TRBV29-1 and TRBJ1-2; D perhaps matches TRBD1 (5 bases). The CDR3 runs to 14 residues. The germline V gene encodes CDR1 SQVTM and CDR2 ANQGSEA. V lost 7 bases to trimming and J lost 8 bases, with 23 bases between them. In nucleotides, the CDR3 is TGCAGCGCAGGACCCGGGACGGAGGTTCAAGGCTACACCTTC. Protein product: CSAGPGTEVQGYTF.

V gene TRBV2 combines with J gene TRBJ2-7; D is ambiguous. This CDR3 comprises 13 residues. Per the germline V gene, CDR1 is SNHLY and CDR2 is FYNNEI. With 3 bases removed from V and 6 bases from J, the gap between germline ends came to 12 bases. The CDR3 DNA sequence: TGTGCCAGCAGTGATTCAGCTTACGTCGAGCAGTACGTC. Translated, it gives CASSDSAYVEQYV.

In the case of this clone: The junction does not match germline at one end; this may be a read error. This chain connects TRBV11-1 to TRBJ2-3, with D tentatively TRBD2 (6 bases). CDR1 SGHAT and CDR2 FQDESV come from the germline V gene (reference sequence). This CDR3 contains 15 residues. This CDR3 reads CASSLKGGNTDPQYF. In DNA form, the CDR3 reads TGTGCGAGCAGCTTAAAGGGCGGGAACACAGATCCGCAGTATTTT.

The chain is built from TRBV11-1 and TRBJ2-2; TRBD1 matches 12 bases. CDR3 length equals 16 residues. V lost 1 base to trimming and J lost 6 bases; unmatched junction nucleotides: 3. Per the germline V gene, CDR1 is SGHAT and CDR2 is FQDESV (reference sequence). The CDR3 sequence: CASSLGGQGAAGELFF. The CDR3 DNA reads as TGTGCCAGCAGCTTAGGGGGACAGGGGGCCGCCGGGGAGCTGTTTTTT.

This clone was seen ten or more times. This sequence joins TRBV24-1 and TRBJ2-3; TRBD2 agrees at 7 bases. CDR3 length: 17 residues. With V trimmed by 4 bases and J by 2 bases, 11 bases remained unmatched. CDR1 is KGHDR, CDR2 SFDVKD, per germline. The CDR3 nucleotides read TGTGCCACCAGTGAAGAAATAGCGGGTAGGCACACAGATACGCAGTATTTT. It specifies CATSEEIAGRHTDTQYF.

V usage is TRBV4-1 and J usage is TRBJ2-7; possibly TRBD2 for D (5 bases). This CDR3 has 12 amino acids. Germline V gene sequence: CDR1 MGHRA, CDR2 YSYEKL. Trimming shortened V by 1 base and J by 6 bases, and 7 bases separated the two germline ends. CDR3 nucleotides: TGCGCCAGCAGCCAAGGGGCGGGCGAGCAGTACTTC. Residues: CASSQGAGEQYF.

This clone was seen at least ten times. The chain recombines TRBV5-6 with TRBJ2-4, with 10 bases aligning to TRBD2. V dropped 2 bases and J dropped 7; count of bases not matched to a gene: 9. There are 16 residues in the CDR3. CDR1 and CDR2 (germline): SGHDT, YYEEEE. The CDR3 coding sequence is TGTGCCAGCAGCTTCCGGACTAGCGGAGTAGCGAACATTCAGTACTTC. Its protein is CASSFRTSGVANIQYF.

This clone was recorded at least ten times. The rearrangement links TRBV19 to TRBJ1-5; D is undetermined. The CDR3 runs 14 residues. In germline, CDR1 is LNHDA, CDR2 SQIVND (reference sequence). Trimming stripped 1 base from V and 4 bases from J, with 8 bases between. CDR3 residues: CASSIGWGNQPQHF. In DNA, the CDR3 is TGTGCCAGTAGTATAGGATGGGGTAATCAGCCCCAGCATTTT. Full variable domain (missing parts from reference TRBV19 and TRBJ1-5): DGGITQSPKYLFRKEGQNVTLSCEQNLNHDAMYWYRQDPGQGLRLIYYSQIVNDFQKGDIAEGYSVSREKKESFPLTVTSAQKNPTAFYLCASSIGWGNQPQHFGDGTRLSIL.

The chain uses TRBV6-1 and TRBJ2-1; 15 bases match TRBD2. This CDR3 spans 15 amino acids. Germline loops: CDR1 MNHNS, CDR2 SASEGT. Trimming removed 7 bases from V and 7 bases from J; junction bases left unmatched: 5. Written as DNA, the CDR3 is TGTGCCAGCACCGACGGGACTAGCGGGAGGAATGAGCAGTTCTTC. This gives the protein CASTDGTSGRNEQFF.

This clone was observed at least ten times. This sequence joins TRBV4-1 and TRBJ2-5; TRBD2 matches 10 bases. V was pared by 0 bases and J by 5 bases, with 18 bases of the junction left unmatched. The CDR3 is 20 residues long. Germline lookup yields CDR1 MGHRA and CDR2 YSYEKL. CDR3 DNA sequence: TGCGCCAGCAGCCAAGAACTAGTACTGGCTAGCGGGAGACCTTGGGAGACCCAGTACTTC. Residues: CASSQELVLASGRPWETQYF.

This clone was recorded at least ten times. The chain joins TRBV4-1 to TRBJ2-3; 8 bases are a match to TRBD2. J was trimmed by 2 bases and V by 0 bases; bases with no gene match: 10. The CDR3 spans 18 residues. Germline V gene data show CDR1 as MGHRA and CDR2 as YSYEKL. The CDR3 region is CASSQEAVASGHTDTQYF. DNA for the CDR3: TGCGCCAGCAGCCAAGAAGCCGTGGCTAGCGGGCACACAGATACGCAGTATTTT.

The rearrangement uses TRBV24-1 and TRBJ2-1; TRBD2 is a possible D gene (7 bases). Germline CDR1 and CDR2: KGHDR and SFDVKD. The germline V and J ends were trimmed by 5 bases and 10 bases, with 26 bases remaining between them. The CDR3 sequence is 17 residues long. The CDR3 sequence: CATSGPLGAAGEGEQFF. As DNA, the CDR3 is TGTGCCACCAGTGGACCCTTGGGGGCGGCGGGAGAGGGCGAGCAGTTCTTC.

V is TRBV20-1 and J is TRBJ2-3, with 8 positions matching TRBD2. CDR1 and CDR2 (germline): DFQATT, SNEGSKA (reference sequence). This CDR3 has 14 residues. The V gene end was trimmed by 5 bases and the J gene end by 2 bases; junction bases not matched to a gene: 6. The CDR3 region is CSARGGVNTDTQYF. Written as DNA, the CDR3 is TGCAGTGCTCGGGGGGGGGTAAACACAGATACGCAGTATTTT.

This clone is classed as medium-sized. J is TRBJ2-2 and V is TRBV5-1, with TRBD2 as a possible D gene (6 bases). V dropped 4 bases and J dropped 5 bases, with 21 bases sitting between them. CDR3 length equals 17 residues. CDR1 SGHRS and CDR2 YFSETQ come from the germline V gene. CDR3 in amino acids: CASSLDPTRKQTGELFF. Written as DNA, the CDR3 is TGCGCCAGCAGCCTAGATCCGACTAGGAAACAAACCGGGGAGCTGTTTTTT.

The chain links TRBV2 to TRBJ2-7, with TRBD2 matching over 9 bases. Germline V gives CDR1 SNHLY, CDR2 FYNNEI. V trimming: 3 bases; J trimming: 5 bases; junction bases outside the gene matches: 14. This CDR3 is 17 amino acids long. CDR3 nucleotides: TGTGCCAGCAGTGACGGATCTAGCGGCCGCGGGGGGGACGAGCAGTACTTC. This sequence encodes CASSDGSSGRGGDEQYF.

About this clone itself: Possible read error: a much larger clone is one base away. The V call is TRBV3-1, the J call TRBJ1-4, with TRBD1 as a possible D gene (6 bases). Germline V gene data show CDR1 as LGHDT and CDR2 as YNNKEL (reference sequence). This CDR3 spans 19 amino acids. Trimming took 4 bases from V and 7 from J, leaving 28 bases between them. The CDR3 DNA follows: TGTGCCAGCAGCCCACAACCAGTTAGGAGAACAGGGCGGGGTGAAAAACTGTTTTTT. Its protein is CASSPQPVRRTGRGEKLFF.

This clone was seen many times. This chain uses TRBV30 with TRBJ1-4; possibly TRBD1 for D (5 bases). The CDR3 is 16 residues long. Deletions cut 0 bases from V and 4 bases from J, with 15 bases between. Germline assignment: CDR1 GTSNPN and CDR2 SVGIG (reference sequence). CDR3: CAWSVTGAAINEKLFF. The CDR3 bases are TGTGCCTGGAGTGTCACTGGGGCAGCGATTAATGAAAAACTGTTTTTT.

This clone was counted at least ten times. The V gene is TRBV10-2, the J gene TRBJ2-7; D not certain. V was cut by 7 bases and J by 3 bases, with 10 bases left in between. The germline gives CDR1 WSHSY, CDR2 SAAADI. The CDR3 length is 12 residues. The chain's CDR3 is CASIGRDYEQYF. The DNA for the CDR3 is TGCGCCAGCATTGGGCGCGACTACGAGCAGTACTTC.

Many counts were recorded for this clone. The chain recombines TRBV19 with TRBJ1-1, with 9 bases matching TRBD1. The J segment lost 3 bases and the V segment lost 7 bases, leaving 6 bases of the junction unmatched. The germline CDR1 and CDR2 sequences are LNHDA and SQIVND (reference sequence). The CDR3 is 14 residues long. The CDR3, as DNA: TGTGCCAGTATTCGGGACAGGGCTTACACTGAAGCTTTCTTT. This sequence encodes CASIRDRAYTEAFF.

The table lists this clone with many counts. The chain has TRBV30 and TRBJ2-1; D is unclear. V was trimmed by 2 bases and J by 10 bases, leaving 9 bases between them. In germline, CDR1 is GTSNPN, CDR2 SVGIG (reference sequence). CDR3 size: 11 residues. The CDR3 DNA is TGTGCCTGGAGTTCGCTTGACGAGCAGTTCTTC. The encoded protein is CAWSSLDEQFF. Variable domain in full (rest from reference TRBV30 and TRBJ2-1): SQTIHQWPATLVQPVGSPLSLECTVEGTSNPNLYWYRQAAGRGLQLLFYSVGIGQISSEVPQNLSASRPQDRQFILSSKKLLLSDSGFYLCAWSSLDEQFFGPGTRLTVL.

Ten or more counts support this clone. The chain is built from TRBV27 and TRBJ1-4; D might be TRBD1 (6 bases). V was pared by 7 bases and J by 3 bases, with 15 bases between. Germline CDR1 and CDR2: MNHEY and SMNVEV (reference sequence). There are 15 residues in the CDR3. The CDR3 protein is CASTEIGGPNEKLFF. CDR3 DNA: TGTGCCAGCACCGAGATAGGGGGGCCTAATGAAAAACTGTTTTTT.

Points on this clone: Its ends do not fully match the called genes, so a read error is possible. The chain recombines TRBV30 with TRBJ1-1; 7 bases are shared with TRBD1. Germline V lookup: CDR1 GTSNPN, CDR2 SVGIG (reference sequence). This CDR3 contains 13 residues. DNA of the CDR3: TGTGCCTGGGTGAGGGGGCTCGTCACTGGAGCTTTCTTT. Its protein is CAWVRGLVTGAFF. Full variable domain (rest looked up from reference TRBV30 and TRBJ1-1): SQTIHQWPATLVQPVGSPLSLECTVEGTSNPNLYWYRQAAGRGLQLLFYSVGIGQISSEVPQNLSASRPQDRQFILSSKKLLLSDSGFYLCAWVRGLVTGAFFGQGTRLTVV.

In its sample, this clone was seen many times. The chain employs TRBV7-2 and TRBJ2-6; D remains ambiguous. This CDR3 contains 15 residues. Germline V gives CDR1 SGHTA, CDR2 FQGNSA. V lost 1 base, J lost 3 bases, and 7 bases lay in between. Here the CDR3 reads CASSLDANGANVLTF. CDR3 DNA sequence: TGTGCCAGCAGCTTAGATGCGAATGGGGCCAACGTCCTGACTTTC.